This T cell receptor beta chain was captured by sequencing in a study of T cells in Graves' hyperthyroidism and ophthalmopathy (dated 2019 in TCRdb). Context from the whole study: Peripheral blood was collected at initial diagnosis, before any treatment. To identify TCR V-J signatures that set the groups apart, the researchers used a discovery cohort of 90 to 100 patients, made up of under 50 with Graves' ophthalmopathy and 57 with stable Graves' hyperthyroidism. An independent validation cohort of under 20 hyperthyroidism patients and some 15 patients who later progressed to ophthalmopathy tested prospective prediction of ophthalmopathy. The approximately 97 discovery patients were randomly divided into training and test sets at a 7:3 ratio. In addition, the study compared T-cell repertoires in thyroid tissue and in blood from five or six Graves' hyperthyroidism patients. After sampling, hyperthyroidism patients received methimazole starting at 30 mg daily, and ophthalmopathy patients received high-dose intravenous methylprednisolone. According to the paper, TCR Vbeta CDR3 sequencing was carried out on around 140 peripheral blood samples, which came from around 43 ophthalmopathy, 75 to 80 hyperthyroidism and about 17 progressor patients.

Amplification of TCR beta CDR3 regions was carried out from RNA transcripts. The first round of RT-PCR for the TCR CDR3 was performed with the HTBI primer set and the Qiagen OneStep RT-PCR kit. A second multiplex PCR round built the libraries, followed by size selection and purification. Libraries were sequenced paired-end with 100 bp reads on an Illumina HiSeq2000. The original pipeline was this. Raw data were processed with SOAPnuke, discarding reads with adapters, uncalled bases, mean Phred below 15, or no exact constant-primer or identifier match. COPE v1.2.5 was used to merge the high-quality paired reads, and each unique nucleotide sequence was defined as a clonotype. MiTCR v1.1 was used to align the clonotypes against IMGT TRBV, TRBD and TRBJ reference segments. Only V-J combinations with frequency above 0.0001, covering about 99% of repertoires, were analysed. A TCS score was defined as the ratio between F50 (clonal expansion) and ExV (chaos), using BLOSUM62-based TCRdist between CDR3 peptides within each V-J. Welch's t-statistics and random forest reduced roughly 540 V-J features to roughly 13, which were used in a naive Bayes classifier (R e1071). The public reads were reanalyzed by TCRdb: fastp trimming at Q25, MiXCR alignment, in-frame beta chains only. Entries that share a CDR3 protein sequence are merged under the most common genes and DNA. For this entry, the V and J calls and clone size follow TCRdb and not the study's own pipeline. This sample lists 200,000 to 250,000 distinct CDR3 sequences; under 20% were detected once. Approximately 50% of the sample lies in the top ten.

About this clonotype: Its recognized antigen is unknown. The input lacks base qualities; no much larger clone sits a single base away.

Stable Graves' hyperthyroidism was defined as no progression to ophthalmopathy during 18 months of follow-up. Hyperthyroidism patients were newly diagnosed, had a disease duration of under 2 months, and were aged 18 to 65 years. The study excluded patients with uncontrolled infections, other autoimmune diseases, pregnancy or lactation. Clinical symptoms, serum thyroxine and TRAb, thyroid ultrasound, and orbital computed tomography formed the basis for the diagnoses. PBMCs were isolated from around 10 ml of fresh peripheral blood by Ficoll-Paque density gradient centrifugation. Trizol reagent was used to extract total RNA, and RNA quality was then checked on an Agilent 2100 Bioanalyzer. The full study reports these points: In validation, the model predicted progression to ophthalmopathy with approximately 71% sensitivity and less than 75% specificity, a median of around six months before onset. A model built on a 13 V-J signature distinguished ophthalmopathy from stable hyperthyroidism, reaching roughly 88% sensitivity and 81.08% specificity in cross-validation and 80%/75% in testing. Sample size was not statistically predetermined, and blinding of investigators to group allocation was not performed. Most expanded thyroid clonotypes (frequency above 0.001) were also detected in blood, suggesting blood repertoires may reflect thyroid immune responses.

As encoded in the germline V gene (reference sequence), CDR1 is DFQATT while CDR2 is SNEGSKA. There are 12 amino acids in the CDR3, from cysteine to phenylalanine inclusive. CDR3 DNA is the only sequence kept; it has 36 bases, read in frame from the first base. The trim is 4 bases for V and 4 bases for J, with a gap of 10 bases between the germline ends. The rearranged segments are TRBV20-1 and TRBJ1-2; confidence is insufficient to name the D gene. The clonotype was recovered from a man aged 45-65 years with Graves' hyperthyroidism. Source material: blood. Here the CDR3 is given as CSAKFIVYGYTF. The DNA is as follows: TGCAGTGCTAAGTTTATCGTCTATGGCTACACCTTC.